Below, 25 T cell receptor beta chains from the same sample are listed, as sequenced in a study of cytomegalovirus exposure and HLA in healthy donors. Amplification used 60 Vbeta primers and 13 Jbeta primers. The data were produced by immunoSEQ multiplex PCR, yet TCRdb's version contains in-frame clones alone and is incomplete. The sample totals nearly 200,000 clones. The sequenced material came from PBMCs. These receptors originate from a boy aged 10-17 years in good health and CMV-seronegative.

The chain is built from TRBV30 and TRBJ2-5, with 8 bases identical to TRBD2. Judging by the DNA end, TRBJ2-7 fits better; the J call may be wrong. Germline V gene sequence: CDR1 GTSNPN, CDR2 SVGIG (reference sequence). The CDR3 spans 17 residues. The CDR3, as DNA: TGTGCCTGGAGGGCGTTTACGGGGGGGGATAGAAGGTACGAGCAGTACTTC. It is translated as CAWRAFTGGDRRYEQYF.

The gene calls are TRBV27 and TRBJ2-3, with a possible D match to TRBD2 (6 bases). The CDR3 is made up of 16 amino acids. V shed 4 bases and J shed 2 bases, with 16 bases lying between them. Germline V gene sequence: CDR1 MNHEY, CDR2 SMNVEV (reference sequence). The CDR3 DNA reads TGTGCCAGCAGTTCCTTCGGGCGGGGATCCACAGATACGCAGTATTTT. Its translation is CASSSFGRGSTDTQYF.

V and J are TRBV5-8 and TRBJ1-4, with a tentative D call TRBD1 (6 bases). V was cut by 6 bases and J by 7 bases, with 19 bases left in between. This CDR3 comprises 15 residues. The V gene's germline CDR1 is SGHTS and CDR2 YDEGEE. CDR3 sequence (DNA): TGTGCCAGCACTAAATGGTGGGGCAGGGGTGAAAAACTGTTTTTT. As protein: CASTKWWGRGEKLFF. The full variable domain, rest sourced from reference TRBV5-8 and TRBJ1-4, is EAGVTQSPTHLIKTRGQQATLRCSPISGHTSVYWYQQALGLGLQFLLWYDEGEERNRGNFPPRFSGRQFPNYSSELNVNALELEDSALYLCASTKWWGRGEKLFFGSGTQLSVL.

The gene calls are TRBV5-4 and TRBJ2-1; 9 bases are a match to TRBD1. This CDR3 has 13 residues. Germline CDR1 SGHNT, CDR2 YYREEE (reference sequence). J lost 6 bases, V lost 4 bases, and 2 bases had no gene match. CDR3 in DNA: TGTGCCAGCAGCCGGGACAGGGCCAATGAGCAGTTCTTC. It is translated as CASSRDRANEQFF.

The CDR3 loop is CATSRSRTDNYEQYF. The CDR3 nucleotides are TGTGCCACCAGCAGGTCTCGGACAGACAACTACGAGCAGTACTTC. V and J are TRBV15 and TRBJ2-7; D might be TRBD1 (6 bases). Germline V gene data show CDR1 as LNHNV and CDR2 as YYDKDF (reference sequence). This CDR3 is 15 amino acids long. The germline V and J ends were trimmed by 3 bases and 3 bases, with 15 bases remaining between them.

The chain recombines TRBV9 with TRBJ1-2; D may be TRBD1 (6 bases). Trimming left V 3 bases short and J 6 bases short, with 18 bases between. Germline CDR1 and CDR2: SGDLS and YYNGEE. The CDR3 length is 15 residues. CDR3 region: CASSGPGQESDGYTF. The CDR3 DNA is TGTGCCAGCAGCGGTCCGGGACAAGAATCAGATGGCTACACCTTC.

The CDR3 region has the DNA TGTGCCAGCAGCCAACAGGGGGAAGAGACCCAGTACTTC. Translating it yields CASSQQGEETQYF. This sequence joins TRBV4-2 and TRBJ2-5; 7 bases agree with TRBD1. The CDR3 extends over 13 amino acids. Looked up from germline, CDR1 is LGHNA and CDR2 is YNFKEQ. Trimming at V came to 2 bases and at J to 3 bases, leaving 0 bases not matched to a gene.

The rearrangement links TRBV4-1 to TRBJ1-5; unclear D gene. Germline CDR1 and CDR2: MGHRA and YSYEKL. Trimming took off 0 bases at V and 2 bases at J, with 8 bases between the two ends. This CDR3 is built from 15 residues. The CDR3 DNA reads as TGCGCCAGCAGCCAAGATCGGTCGCGCAATCAGCCCCAGCATTTT. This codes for CASSQDRSRNQPQHF.

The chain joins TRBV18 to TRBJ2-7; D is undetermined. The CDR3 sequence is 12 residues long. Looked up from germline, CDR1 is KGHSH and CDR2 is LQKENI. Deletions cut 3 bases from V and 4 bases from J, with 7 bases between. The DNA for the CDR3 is TGTGCCAGCTCACCCCAAGAGTACGAGCAGTACTTC. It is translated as CASSPQEYEQYF.

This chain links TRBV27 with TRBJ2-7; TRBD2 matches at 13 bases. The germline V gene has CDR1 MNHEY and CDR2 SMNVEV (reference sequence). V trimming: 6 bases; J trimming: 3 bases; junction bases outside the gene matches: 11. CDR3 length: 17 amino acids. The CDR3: CASSPKTSGGTHYEQYF. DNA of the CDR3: TGTGCCAGCAGCCCGAAGACTAGCGGGGGGACCCACTACGAGCAGTACTTC.

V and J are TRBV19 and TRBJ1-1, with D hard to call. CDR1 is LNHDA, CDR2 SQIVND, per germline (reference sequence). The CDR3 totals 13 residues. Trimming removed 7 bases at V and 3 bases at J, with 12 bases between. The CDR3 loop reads CASTLSEDTEAFF. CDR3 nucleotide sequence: TGTGCCAGTACCCTATCGGAGGACACTGAAGCTTTCTTT.

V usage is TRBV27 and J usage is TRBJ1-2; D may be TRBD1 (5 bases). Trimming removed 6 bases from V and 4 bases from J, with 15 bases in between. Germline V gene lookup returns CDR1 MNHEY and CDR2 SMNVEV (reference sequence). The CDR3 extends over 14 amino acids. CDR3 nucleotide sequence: TGTGCCAGCAGGCGAGGGGTGGAGGGCTATGGCTACACCTTC. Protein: CASRRGVEGYGYTF.

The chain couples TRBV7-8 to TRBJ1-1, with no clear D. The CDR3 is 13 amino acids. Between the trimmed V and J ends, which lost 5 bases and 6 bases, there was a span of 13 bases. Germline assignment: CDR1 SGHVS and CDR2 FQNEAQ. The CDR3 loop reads CASSESEVPEAFF. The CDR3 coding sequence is TGTGCCAGCAGCGAGAGTGAAGTCCCTGAAGCTTTCTTT.

CDR3 nucleotides: TGTGCCAGCAGTATAGACAGTCGCAATCAGCCCCAGCATTTT. It is translated as CASSIDSRNQPQHF. This chain joins TRBV2 and TRBJ1-5, with D tentatively TRBD1 (5 bases). Trimming shortened V by 5 bases and J by 2 bases, and 10 bases separated the two germline ends. This CDR3 has 14 amino acids. Germline V gene sequence: CDR1 SNHLY, CDR2 FYNNEI. Full variable domain (outside the CDR3, taken from reference TRBV2 and TRBJ1-5): EPEVTQTPSHQVTQMGQEVILRCVPISNHLYFYWYRQILGQKVEFLVSFYNNEISEKSEIFDDQFSVERPDGSNFTLKIRSTKLEDSAMYFCASSIDSRNQPQHFGDGTRLSIL.

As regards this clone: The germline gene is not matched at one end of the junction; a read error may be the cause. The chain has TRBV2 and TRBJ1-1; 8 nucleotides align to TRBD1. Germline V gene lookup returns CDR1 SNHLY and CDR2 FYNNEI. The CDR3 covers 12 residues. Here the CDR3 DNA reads TGTGCCAGCAGGGAAGGGACAGGTGAAGCTTTCTTT. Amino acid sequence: CASREGTGEAFF.

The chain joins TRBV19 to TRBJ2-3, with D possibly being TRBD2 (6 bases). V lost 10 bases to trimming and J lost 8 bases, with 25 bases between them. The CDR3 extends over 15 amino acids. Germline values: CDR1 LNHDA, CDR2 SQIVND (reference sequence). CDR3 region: CATRSPGLLAGTQYF. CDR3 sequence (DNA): TGTGCCACCCGCTCACCGGGACTCCTGGCGGGTACGCAGTATTTT.

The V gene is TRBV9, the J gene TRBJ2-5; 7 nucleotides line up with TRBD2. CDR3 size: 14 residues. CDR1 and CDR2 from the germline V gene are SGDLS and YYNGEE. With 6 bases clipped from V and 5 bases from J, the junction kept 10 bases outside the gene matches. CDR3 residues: CASNRRGDLETQYF. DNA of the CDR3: TGTGCCAGCAACCGTCGGGGGGATCTCGAGACCCAGTACTTC. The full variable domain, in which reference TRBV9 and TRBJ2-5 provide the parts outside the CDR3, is DSGVTQTPKHLITATGQRVTLRCSPRSGDLSVYWYQQSLDQGLQFLIQYYNGEERAKGNILERFSAQQFPDLHSELNLSSLELGDSALYFCASNRRGDLETQYFGPGTRLLVL.

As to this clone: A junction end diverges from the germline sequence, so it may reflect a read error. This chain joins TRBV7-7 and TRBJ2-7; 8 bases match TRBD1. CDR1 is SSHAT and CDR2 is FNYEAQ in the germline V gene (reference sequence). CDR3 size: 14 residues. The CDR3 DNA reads TGTGCTAGCAGTCCCGGGACAGGTCCCCACGAGCAGTACTTC. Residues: CASSPGTGPHEQYF. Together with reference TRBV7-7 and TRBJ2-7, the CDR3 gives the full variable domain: GAGVSQSPRYKVTKRGQDVTLRCDPISSHATLYWYQQALGQGPEFLTYFNYEAQPDKSGLPSDRFSAERPEGSISTLTIQRTEQRDSAMYRCASSPGTGPHEQYFGPGTRLTVT.

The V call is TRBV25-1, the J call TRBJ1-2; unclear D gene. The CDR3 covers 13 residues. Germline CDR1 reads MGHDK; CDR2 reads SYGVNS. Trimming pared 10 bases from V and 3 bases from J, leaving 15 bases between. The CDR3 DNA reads TGTGCCACCCCCGTCGACACCTACTATGGCTACACCTTC. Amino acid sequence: CATPVDTYYGYTF.

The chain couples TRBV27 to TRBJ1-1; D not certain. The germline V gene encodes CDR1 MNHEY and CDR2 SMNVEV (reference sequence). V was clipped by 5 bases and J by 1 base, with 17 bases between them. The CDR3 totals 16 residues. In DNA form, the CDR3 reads TGTGCCAGCAGTCCCGGGCTCGGGAGACCGAACACTGAAGCTTTCTTT. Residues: CASSPGLGRPNTEAFF.

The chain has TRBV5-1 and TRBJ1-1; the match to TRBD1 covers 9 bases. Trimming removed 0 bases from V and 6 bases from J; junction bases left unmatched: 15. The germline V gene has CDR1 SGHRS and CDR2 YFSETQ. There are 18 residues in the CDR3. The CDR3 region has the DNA TGCGCCAGCAGCTTGGGCCACCGGGACAGGGAGAAGAGCGCTGAAGCTTTCTTT. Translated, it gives CASSLGHRDREKSAEAFF.

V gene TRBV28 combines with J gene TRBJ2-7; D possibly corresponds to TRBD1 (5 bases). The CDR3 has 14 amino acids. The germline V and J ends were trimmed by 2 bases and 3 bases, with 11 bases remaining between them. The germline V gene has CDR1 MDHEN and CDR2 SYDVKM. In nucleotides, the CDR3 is TGTGCCAGCAGTTTACTTGCAGGGTACTACGAGCAGTACTTC. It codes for CASSLLAGYYEQYF.

In DNA form, the CDR3 reads TGTGCCAGCAGCTTCAGCGGAGGGGACACTGAAGCTTTCTTT. Its protein product is CASSFSGGDTEAFF. The chain employs TRBV11-2 and TRBJ1-1; D is perhaps TRBD1 (5 bases). Germline lookup yields CDR1 SGHAT and CDR2 FQNNGV. The CDR3 is 14 residues long. V was clipped by 3 bases and J by 3 bases, with 11 bases between them.

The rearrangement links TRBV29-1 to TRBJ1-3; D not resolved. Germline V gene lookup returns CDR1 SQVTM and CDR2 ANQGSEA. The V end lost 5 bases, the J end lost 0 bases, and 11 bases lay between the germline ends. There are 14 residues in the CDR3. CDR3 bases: TGCAGCGTTCAATTCGGTTTCTCTGGAAACACCATATATTTT. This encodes CSVQFGFSGNTIYF.

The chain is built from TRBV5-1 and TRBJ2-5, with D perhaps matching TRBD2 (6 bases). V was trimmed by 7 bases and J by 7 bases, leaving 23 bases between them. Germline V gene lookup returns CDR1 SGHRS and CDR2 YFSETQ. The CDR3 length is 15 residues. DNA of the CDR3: TGCGCCAGCGAAACTCAGGAGGGGCCGTTTGGGACCCAGTACTTC. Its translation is CASETQEGPFGTQYF.